The 19 T cell receptor beta chains reported below all come from one sample, sequenced in a study of T cell repertoires in cytomegalovirus infection. What these receptors recognize is not known. TCRdb reprocessed the reads via MiXCR and lists one record per CDR3 protein. In the table there are tens of thousands of distinct CDR3 sequences, under 30% of which are singletons. Specimen: CD8+ T cells from cultured PBMCs, collected from culture after CMV antigen stimulation. The source of these receptors is a human donor in good health (CMV status not recorded). Some clones in this sample may be carry-over from other donors' samples.

This sequence joins TRBV5-8 and TRBJ2-1, with 7 bases lining up with TRBD1. The trim removed 4 bases at V and 7 bases at J, leaving 5 bases unmatched. The CDR3 totals 13 residues. Per the germline V gene, CDR1 is SGHTS and CDR2 is YDEGEE. The CDR3: CASSHQTGNEQFF. In DNA form, the CDR3 reads TGTGCCAGCAGCCATCAGACAGGGAATGAGCAGTTCTTC.

This clonotype showed up many times. The chain combines TRBV20-1 with TRBJ2-1; D tentatively reads TRBD1 or TRBD2 (5 bases each). The CDR3 consists of 10 residues. Germline CDR1 DFQATT, CDR2 SNEGSKA (reference sequence). V dropped 2 bases and J dropped 13 bases, with 9 bases sitting between them. CDR3: CSARNGTQFF. DNA for the CDR3: TGCAGTGCTAGAAACGGGACCCAGTTCTTC.

This clonotype came up a few times. V and J are TRBV11-2 and TRBJ2-7; 10 bases fit TRBD2. The CDR3 extends over 14 amino acids. V lost 4 bases, J lost 4 bases, and 4 bases stayed unmatched. The germline gives CDR1 SGHAT, CDR2 FQNNGV. Written as DNA, the CDR3 is TGTGCCAGCAGCTCAAGCGGGGGGGCTTACGAGCAGTACTTC. Protein sequence: CASSSSGGAYEQYF.

This clonotype was seen ten or more times. The V and J genes are TRBV12-3 or TRBV12-4 and TRBJ2-7; a possible D gene is TRBD1 (5 bases). The CDR3 length is 15 residues. V was shortened by 3 bases and J by 2 bases, with 14 bases between the two germline ends. Written as DNA, the CDR3 is TGTGCCAGCAGTTTTCAGGGTACAAGTCCCTACGAGCAGTACTTC. Protein sequence: CASSFQGTSPYEQYF.

This clonotype turned up a few times. This rearrangement joins TRBV20-1 to TRBJ1-6, with 8 bases identical to TRBD1. With V trimmed by 6 bases and J by 10 bases, 5 bases remained unmatched. Germline V gives CDR1 DFQATT, CDR2 SNEGSKA (reference sequence). This CDR3 region has 12 residues. The CDR3 DNA reads as TGCAGTGCCCTGGACAGGGTGTCACCCCTCCACTTT. This translates into CSALDRVSPLHF.

The chain joins TRBV7-4 to TRBJ1-1; D not resolved. The CDR3 sequence is 11 residues long. The V and J ends lost 5 bases and 7 bases respectively, with 8 bases between them. CDR1 and CDR2 (germline): SGHVT, SQSDAQ. CDR3 in amino acids: CASSLPGEAFF. In nucleotides, the CDR3 is TGTGCCAGCAGCCTCCCTGGTGAAGCTTTCTTT.

This clonotype was recorded many times. The rearrangement links TRBV7-8 to TRBJ1-4; weak D call: TRBD1 (5 bases). Germline CDR1 and CDR2: SGHVS and FQNEAQ. This CDR3 has 14 residues. V was pared by 5 bases and J by 5 bases, with 12 bases between. The CDR3 DNA reads as TGTGCCAGCAGCACCTGGGACTCAAATGAAAAACTGTTTTTT. Translation gives CASSTWDSNEKLFF.

This clonotype was counted once. The chain recombines TRBV20-1 with TRBJ2-3; D is unresolved. The CDR3 runs 12 residues. The ends were cut back, 5 bases at V and 5 bases at J, with 11 bases in the middle. Germline-derived CDR1 and CDR2 are DFQATT and SNEGSKA (reference sequence). For the CDR3, the DNA is TGCAGTGCTCAGAGGCGTGGAGATACGCAGTATTTT. Translation gives CSAQRRGDTQYF.

V is TRBV7-6 and J is TRBJ2-3; 8 bases are shared with TRBD2. Looked up from germline, CDR1 is SGHVS and CDR2 is FNYEAQ. This CDR3 has 15 residues. V dropped 5 bases and J dropped 3; count of bases not matched to a gene: 7. Here the CDR3 DNA reads TGTGCCAGCAGCACTCCGGGGGGGGCTACAGATACGCAGTATTTT. Its translation: CASSTPGGATDTQYF.

This clonotype has only a few counts. This rearrangement joins TRBV12-5 to TRBJ2-4, with TRBD2 as a possible D gene (5 bases). From germline, CDR1 is LGHNT and CDR2 FRNRAP. There are 15 residues in the CDR3. The V end was cut by 2 bases, the J end by 5 bases, with 13 bases between. CDR3 nucleotides: TGTGCTAGTGGTTTGTTTCGAGGGAAGGAAAACATTCAGTACTTC. This sequence encodes CASGLFRGKENIQYF. The variable domain in full, completed from reference TRBV12-5 and TRBJ2-4, reads DARVTQTPRHKVTEMGQEVTMRCQPILGHNTVFWYRQTMMQGLELLAYFRNRAPLDDSGMPKDRFSAEMPDATLATLKIQPSEPRDSAVYFCASGLFRGKENIQYFGAGTRLSVL.

This clonotype has at least ten counts. J is TRBJ1-3 and V is TRBV7-8; unclear D gene. The CDR3 contains 15 residues. CDR1 SGHVS and CDR2 FQNEAQ come from the germline V gene. V shed 5 bases and J shed 2 bases, with 13 bases lying between them. Written as DNA, the CDR3 is TGTGCCAGCAGCCCCGTCGAGCCCCCTGGAAACACCATATATTTT. Its protein product is CASSPVEPPGNTIYF.

Many counts were recorded for this clonotype. This chain uses TRBV7-9 with TRBJ2-7; TRBD2 is a possible D gene (5 bases). Germline V lookup: CDR1 SEHNR, CDR2 FQNEAQ (reference sequence). The CDR3 extends over 15 amino acids. V was shortened by 4 bases and J by 0 bases, with 13 bases between the two germline ends. The CDR3 coding sequence is TGTGCCAGCAGCTCCCCCGGGGAGATCTCCTACGAGCAGTACTTC. Its translation: CASSSPGEISYEQYF.

This rearrangement joins TRBV27 to TRBJ1-2, with D possibly TRBD1 on 6 matching bases. Per germline, CDR1 MNHEY and CDR2 SMNVEV (reference sequence). The CDR3 totals 14 residues. Trimming stripped 4 bases from V and 2 bases from J, with 11 bases between. CDR3 sequence (DNA): TGTGCCAGCAGTTCACAGGGTCTCAACTATGGCTACACCTTC. It encodes CASSSQGLNYGYTF.

This clonotype was recorded at least ten times. The J gene is TRBJ1-2, the V gene TRBV7-2; D is undetermined. Trimming stripped 5 bases from V and 1 base from J, with 8 bases between. The germline gives CDR1 SGHTA, CDR2 FQGNSA. The CDR3 runs 13 residues. CDR3 sequence reads: CASSPGLNYGYTF. The CDR3, as DNA: TGTGCCAGCAGCCCGGGCCTTAACTATGGCTACACCTTC.

The chain joins TRBV4-3 to TRBJ1-1, with D tentatively TRBD1 (6 bases). Per germline, CDR1 LGHNA and CDR2 YSLEER. Trimming removed 0 bases from V and 1 base from J, with 9 bases in between. The CDR3 spans 15 residues. The CDR3: CASSQEAGANTEAFF. CDR3 DNA: TGCGCCAGCAGCCAAGAAGCAGGGGCGAACACTGAAGCTTTCTTT.

This chain connects TRBV5-3 to TRBJ2-5; 7 bases fit TRBD2. TRBV5-3 is recorded as an ORF, its role being uncertain. After removal of 8 bases from V and 1 base from J, the junction contained 17 bases not matched to a gene. The CDR3 covers 17 residues. CDR3 DNA sequence: TGTGCCAGCAGCCTTGGGACTACCAAGCGGGCCCAAGAGACCCAGTACTTC. Protein: CASSLGTTKRAQETQYF.

This rearrangement joins TRBV28 to TRBJ1-2; D call uncertain. V was pared by 6 bases and J by 0 bases, with 8 bases between. The CDR3 is 13 residues long. The germline CDR1 and CDR2 sequences are MDHEN and SYDVKM. The CDR3, as DNA: TGTGCCAGCAGCCCCGGGACTAACTATGGCTACACCTTC. Translation: CASSPGTNYGYTF.

V and J are TRBV4-3 and TRBJ2-4; tentative D call: TRBD1 (5 bases). The germline V gene encodes CDR1 LGHNA and CDR2 YSLEER. Deletions cut 0 bases from V and 2 bases from J, with 14 bases between. The CDR3 is 17 amino acids. DNA for the CDR3: TGCGCCAGCAGCCAAGATCGGCAGGGTGGGACCAAAAACATTCAGTACTTC. Its translation: CASSQDRQGGTKNIQYF.

This clonotype was found a few times. The chain joins TRBV7-9 to TRBJ2-3; D is perhaps TRBD1 (5 bases). The CDR3 consists of 12 residues. Germline V gives CDR1 SEHNR, CDR2 FQNEAQ (reference sequence). Trimming left V 5 bases short and J 5 bases short, with 8 bases between. The CDR3 coding sequence is TGTGCCAGCAGCCAAGGGGTAGATACGCAGTATTTT. Protein product: CASSQGVDTQYF.